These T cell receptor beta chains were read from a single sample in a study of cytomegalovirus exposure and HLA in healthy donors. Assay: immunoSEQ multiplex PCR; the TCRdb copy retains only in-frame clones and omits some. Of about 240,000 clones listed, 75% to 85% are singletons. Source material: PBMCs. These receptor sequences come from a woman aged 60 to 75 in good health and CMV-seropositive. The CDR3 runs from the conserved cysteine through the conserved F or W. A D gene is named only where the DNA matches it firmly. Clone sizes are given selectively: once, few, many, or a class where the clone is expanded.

CDR3aa: CASSVQTGTETQYF
CDR3nt: TGTGCCAGCAGCGTACAGACGGGAACGGAGACCCAGTACTTC
j_gene: TRBJ2-5
len: 14
d_gene: -
v_gene: TRBV9
abundance: -

CDR3aa: CASSPPSVGGGFSGANVLTF
CDR3nt: TGTGCCAGCTCACCACCCTCGGTCGGAGGAGGATTTTCTGGGGCCAACGTCCTGACTTTC
j_gene: TRBJ2-6
len: 20
d_gene: -
v_gene: TRBV18
abundance: -

CDR3aa: CASSVDAGPYEQYF
CDR3nt: TGTGCCAGCAGCGTGGACGCGGGACCCTACGAGCAGTACTTC
j_gene: TRBJ2-7
len: 14
d_gene: -
v_gene: TRBV7-3
abundance: -

CDR3aa: CASSPRDQETQYF
CDR3nt: TGTGCCAGCAGCCCCAGGGACCAAGAGACCCAGTACTTC
j_gene: TRBJ2-5
len: 13
d_gene: -
v_gene: TRBV11-3
abundance: -

CDR3aa: CASSLVAGGFRDTQYF
CDR3nt: TGTGCCAGCAGCTTAGTTGCAGGGGGCTTTAGAGATACGCAGTATTTT
j_gene: TRBJ2-3
len: 16
d_gene: TRBD1
v_gene: TRBV7-9
abundance: -

CDR3aa: CASSLDIFGGKGYTF
CDR3nt: TGCGCCAGCAGCTTGGATATTTTCGGGGGGAAGGGCTACACCTTC
j_gene: TRBJ1-2
len: 15
d_gene: -
v_gene: TRBV5-1
abundance: -

CDR3aa: CASSRPGTGTYEQYF
CDR3nt: TGCGCCAGCAGCCGACCCGGGACAGGAACGTACGAGCAGTACTTC
j_gene: TRBJ2-7
len: 15
d_gene: TRBD1
v_gene: TRBV5-1
abundance: -

CDR3aa: CASSLDRGYQPQHF
CDR3nt: TGCGCCAGCAGTCTGGACAGGGGATATCAGCCCCAGCATTTT
j_gene: TRBJ1-5
len: 14
d_gene: TRBD1
v_gene: TRBV23-1
abundance: -

CDR3aa: CASSLDGLRGELFF
CDR3nt: TGCGCCAGCAGCTTGGATGGACTTCGCGGGGAGCTGTTTTTT
j_gene: TRBJ2-2
len: 14
d_gene: -
v_gene: TRBV5-1
abundance: -

CDR3aa: CASSHPGTSQETQYF
CDR3nt: TGTGCCAGCTCACACCCCGGGACAAGTCAAGAGACCCAGTACTTC
j_gene: TRBJ2-5
len: 15
d_gene: -
v_gene: TRBV18
abundance: once

CDR3aa: CSAGTSGRSKNIQYF
CDR3nt: TGCAGCGCCGGAACTAGCGGGAGATCCAAAAACATTCAGTACTTC
j_gene: TRBJ2-4
len: 15
d_gene: TRBD2
v_gene: TRBV29-1
abundance: -

CDR3aa: CASSPGTNINQPQHF
CDR3nt: TGTGCCAGCTCACCTGGGACAAACATTAATCAGCCCCAGCATTTT
j_gene: TRBJ1-5
len: 15
d_gene: -
v_gene: TRBV18
abundance: -

CDR3aa: CASSRQPNTEAFF
CDR3nt: TGTGCCAGCAGCCGACAGCCGAACACTGAAGCTTTCTTT
j_gene: TRBJ1-1
len: 13
d_gene: -
v_gene: TRBV14
abundance: -

CDR3aa: CASRTGQGTYEQYF
CDR3nt: TGTGCCAGCAGGACGGGACAGGGGACCTACGAGCAGTACTTC
j_gene: TRBJ2-7
len: 14
d_gene: TRBD1
v_gene: TRBV6-5
abundance: once

CDR3aa: CAWRAGLASYEQYF
CDR3nt: TGTGCCTGGAGAGCGGGACTAGCTTCCTACGAGCAGTACTTC
j_gene: TRBJ2-7
len: 14
d_gene: TRBD2
v_gene: TRBV30
abundance: -

CDR3aa: CASSPTSGSGYNEQFF
CDR3nt: TGTGCCAGCAGCCCAACAAGCGGGAGTGGTTACAATGAGCAGTTCTTC
j_gene: TRBJ2-1
len: 16
d_gene: TRBD2
v_gene: TRBV7-3
abundance: -

CDR3aa: CASSQTSGYEQYF
CDR3nt: TGCGCCAGCAGCCAGACCTCGGGCTACGAGCAGTACTTC
j_gene: TRBJ2-7
len: 13
d_gene: -
v_gene: TRBV4-1
abundance: -

CDR3aa: CASSPTGGTNYGYTF
CDR3nt: TGTGCCAGCAGCCCGACGGGAGGCACTAACTATGGCTACACCTTC
j_gene: TRBJ1-2
len: 15
d_gene: -
v_gene: TRBV5-6
abundance: -

CDR3aa: CASSQDRNTEAFF
CDR3nt: TGCGCCAGCAGCCAAGACAGGAACACTGAAGCTTTCTTT
j_gene: TRBJ1-1
len: 13
d_gene: -
v_gene: TRBV4-1
abundance: few

CDR3aa: CSSSLVAGTAYEQYF
CDR3nt: TGTTCCAGCAGCTTAGTTGCGGGTACGGCCTACGAGCAGTACTTC
j_gene: TRBJ2-7
len: 15
d_gene: -
v_gene: TRBV7-9
abundance: -

CDR3aa: CASSLPGEVEKLFF
CDR3nt: TGTGCCAGCAGCCTTCCAGGGGAAGTTGAAAAACTGTTTTTT
j_gene: TRBJ1-4
len: 14
d_gene: -
v_gene: TRBV5-6
abundance: -

CDR3aa: CASSLRTGSTGELFF
CDR3nt: TGTGCCAGCAGCCTCCGGACAGGGAGCACCGGGGAGCTGTTTTTT
j_gene: TRBJ2-2
len: 15
d_gene: TRBD1
v_gene: TRBV7-9
abundance: -

CDR3aa: CASSLAGGAGNSPLHF
CDR3nt: TGTGCCAGCAGCTTAGCGGGAGGGGCAGGTAATTCACCCCTCCACTTT
j_gene: TRBJ1-6
len: 16
d_gene: -
v_gene: TRBV7-8
abundance: -

CDR3aa: CASSRGQGNNSPLHF
CDR3nt: TGTGCCAGCAGCCGGGGACAGGGGAATAATTCACCCCTCCACTTT
j_gene: TRBJ1-6
len: 15
d_gene: TRBD1
v_gene: TRBV5-6
abundance: -

CDR3aa: CASNPGGLDEQYF
CDR3nt: TGCGCCAGCAACCCGGGAGGGCTTGACGAGCAGTACTTC
j_gene: TRBJ2-7
len: 13
d_gene: TRBD2
v_gene: TRBV5-1
abundance: few

CDR3aa: CASSPGTSGTTSSYNEQFF
CDR3nt: TGTGCCAGCAGCCCGGGGACTAGCGGGACAACCAGCTCCTACAATGAGCAGTTCTTC
j_gene: TRBJ2-1
len: 19
d_gene: TRBD2
v_gene: TRBV5-4
abundance: -

CDR3aa: CSVARSGRIDTQYF
CDR3nt: TGCAGCGTTGCCCGGAGCGGGAGAATAGATACGCAGTATTTT
j_gene: TRBJ2-3
len: 14
d_gene: TRBD2
v_gene: TRBV29-1
abundance: few

CDR3aa: CASSQGTSGTQYF
CDR3nt: TGCGCCAGCAGCCAAGGGACTAGCGGCACTCAGTACTTC
j_gene: TRBJ2-4
len: 13
d_gene: TRBD2
v_gene: TRBV4-1
abundance: few

CDR3aa: CASSLGSITRNTEAFF
CDR3nt: TGTGCCAGCAGCTTAGGATCGATTACCAGGAACACTGAAGCTTTCTTT
j_gene: TRBJ1-1
len: 16
d_gene: -
v_gene: TRBV7-9
abundance: -

CDR3aa: CASSMGPTGRANYGYTF
CDR3nt: TGTGCCAGTAGTATGGGTCCGACGGGCAGGGCTAACTATGGCTACACCTTC
j_gene: TRBJ1-2
len: 17
d_gene: -
v_gene: TRBV19
abundance: -

CDR3aa: CASTHTQGETQYF
CDR3nt: TGTGCCAGCACCCATACCCAGGGCGAGACCCAGTACTTC
j_gene: TRBJ2-5
len: 13
d_gene: -
v_gene: TRBV7-8
abundance: -

CDR3aa: CASSSSPVETQYF
CDR3nt: TGCGCCAGCAGCTCCTCCCCAGTGGAGACCCAGTACTTC
j_gene: TRBJ2-5
len: 13
d_gene: -
v_gene: TRBV5-1
abundance: -

CDR3aa: CASEGQGNQPQHF
CDR3nt: TGTGCCAGCGAGGGACAGGGTAATCAGCCCCAGCATTTT
j_gene: TRBJ1-5
len: 13
d_gene: TRBD1
v_gene: TRBV2
abundance: -

CDR3aa: CASSLGVRRQGATEAFF
CDR3nt: TGCGCCAGCAGCTTGGGGGTCAGGCGGCAGGGGGCCACTGAAGCTTTCTTT
j_gene: TRBJ1-1
len: 17
d_gene: TRBD1
v_gene: TRBV5-1
abundance: -

CDR3aa: CASKSPRDLSGDEQFF
CDR3nt: TGTGCCAGCAAATCCCCAAGGGATTTATCGGGGGATGAGCAGTTCTTC
j_gene: TRBJ2-1
len: 16
d_gene: -
v_gene: TRBV6-4
abundance: -

CDR3aa: CASSKDRVLGEKLFF
CDR3nt: TGTGCCAGCAGTAAAGACAGGGTCTTAGGTGAAAAACTGTTTTTT
j_gene: TRBJ1-4
len: 15
d_gene: TRBD1
v_gene: TRBV6-1
abundance: -

CDR3aa: CASSEGGGRASDTQYF
CDR3nt: TGTGCCAGCAGTGAAGGCGGCGGGAGGGCCTCAGATACGCAGTATTTT
j_gene: TRBJ2-3
len: 16
d_gene: TRBD2
v_gene: TRBV2
abundance: -

CDR3aa: CASSSGQGNTGELFF
CDR3nt: TGTGCCAGCAGCTCCGGACAGGGTAATACCGGGGAGCTGTTTTTT
j_gene: TRBJ2-2
len: 15
d_gene: TRBD1
v_gene: TRBV7-9
abundance: once

CDR3aa: CASRGQGYGYTF
CDR3nt: TGTGCCAGCAGGGGACAGGGCTATGGCTACACCTTC
j_gene: TRBJ1-2
len: 12
d_gene: TRBD1
v_gene: TRBV6-6
abundance: -

CDR3aa: CASSLGQDSGNQPQHF
CDR3nt: TGTGCCAGCAGCTTAGGACAGGATTCTGGCAATCAGCCCCAGCATTTT
j_gene: TRBJ1-5
len: 16
d_gene: -
v_gene: TRBV7-9
abundance: -

CDR3aa: CASSGTPQDTQYF
CDR3nt: TGTGCCAGCAGTGGGACTCCCCAGGATACGCAGTATTTT
j_gene: TRBJ2-3
len: 13
d_gene: -
v_gene: TRBV6-1
abundance: -

CDR3aa: CATSRDPDSVTQPQHF
CDR3nt: TGTGCCACCAGCAGAGATCCCGACAGCGTAACTCAGCCCCAGCATTTT
j_gene: TRBJ1-5
len: 16
d_gene: -
v_gene: TRBV15
abundance: -

CDR3aa: CASSRGGLNTEAFF
CDR3nt: TGCGCCAGCAGCAGGGGGGGGCTGAACACTGAAGCTTTCTTT
j_gene: TRBJ1-1
len: 14
d_gene: -
v_gene: TRBV5-1
abundance: -

CDR3aa: CASSLLSGRGETQYF
CDR3nt: TGTGCCAGCAGTCTTCTTAGCGGGAGGGGAGAGACCCAGTACTTC
j_gene: TRBJ2-5
len: 15
d_gene: TRBD2
v_gene: TRBV6-5
abundance: -

CDR3aa: CASSIGIQGETQYF
CDR3nt: TGTGCCAGCAGCATCGGGATCCAGGGGGAGACCCAGTACTTC
j_gene: TRBJ2-5
len: 14
d_gene: -
v_gene: TRBV7-9
abundance: -

CDR3aa: CASSQQLAGGYEQYF
CDR3nt: TGTGCCAGCAGCCAGCAGTTAGCGGGAGGCTACGAGCAGTACTTC
j_gene: TRBJ2-7
len: 15
d_gene: TRBD2
v_gene: TRBV14
abundance: once

CDR3aa: CASTRGGRGYGYTF
CDR3nt: TGTGCCAGCACCCGGGGGGGGAGAGGCTATGGCTACACCTTC
j_gene: TRBJ1-2
len: 14
d_gene: -
v_gene: TRBV2
abundance: -

CDR3aa: CASSPGRTNEKLFF
CDR3nt: TGTGCCAGCAGCCCAGGGAGGACTAATGAAAAACTGTTTTTT
j_gene: TRBJ1-4
len: 14
d_gene: -
v_gene: TRBV6-5
abundance: -

CDR3aa: CASSARQRTNEKLFF
CDR3nt: TGTGCCAGCAGTGCCCGACAGAGAACTAATGAAAAACTGTTTTTT
j_gene: TRBJ1-4
len: 15
d_gene: -
v_gene: TRBV2
abundance: -

CDR3aa: CASSALPPGQPTLEQYF
CDR3nt: TGTGCCAGCAGCGCCCTCCCCCCGGGACAGCCTACGCTAGAGCAGTACTTC
j_gene: TRBJ2-7
len: 17
d_gene: TRBD1
v_gene: TRBV5-4
abundance: -

CDR3aa: CASSLVDRANEQFF
CDR3nt: TGTGCCAGCAGCTTGGTGGACAGGGCCAATGAGCAGTTCTTC
j_gene: TRBJ2-1
len: 14
d_gene: TRBD1
v_gene: TRBV5-6
abundance: -

CDR3aa: CASSTTTAANTEAFF
CDR3nt: TGCGCCAGCTCCACAACGACAGCAGCGAACACTGAAGCTTTCTTT
j_gene: TRBJ1-1
len: 15
d_gene: -
v_gene: TRBV5-1
abundance: once

CDR3aa: CASSLETMNTEAFF
CDR3nt: TGCGCCAGCAGCCTGGAGACAATGAACACTGAAGCTTTCTTT
j_gene: TRBJ1-1
len: 14
d_gene: -
v_gene: TRBV5-1
abundance: -

CDR3aa: CASSELGTGGGYTF
CDR3nt: TGTGCCAGCAGTGAGCTGGGGACAGGCGGTGGCTACACCTTC
j_gene: TRBJ1-2
len: 14
d_gene: TRBD1
v_gene: TRBV6-1
abundance: once

CDR3aa: CSVGTDSGNTIYF
CDR3nt: TGCAGCGTTGGTACAGACTCTGGAAACACCATATATTTT
j_gene: TRBJ1-3
len: 13
d_gene: -
v_gene: TRBV29-1
abundance: -

CDR3aa: CASSLGQGGPHGTDTQYF
CDR3nt: TGCGCCAGCAGCTTAGGACAGGGAGGACCCCACGGAACAGATACGCAGTATTTT
j_gene: TRBJ2-3
len: 18
d_gene: TRBD1
v_gene: TRBV5-1
abundance: -

CDR3aa: CASSLDQRSSYEQYF
CDR3nt: TGTGCCAGCAGCTTGGATCAGCGGAGCTCCTACGAGCAGTACTTC
j_gene: TRBJ2-7
len: 15
d_gene: -
v_gene: TRBV5-6
abundance: -

CDR3aa: CASSDFRANTGELFF
CDR3nt: TGTGCCAGCAGTGACTTCCGCGCTAACACCGGGGAGCTGTTTTTT
j_gene: TRBJ2-2
len: 15
d_gene: -
v_gene: TRBV2
abundance: -

CDR3aa: CASSYGGYEQYF
CDR3nt: TGTGCCAGCAGCTACGGGGGCTACGAGCAGTACTTC
j_gene: TRBJ2-7
len: 12
d_gene: -
v_gene: TRBV5-4
abundance: -

CDR3aa: CASSLRGLAGVRDTGELFF
CDR3nt: TGCGCCAGCAGCCTTCGGGGACTAGCGGGAGTTCGGGACACCGGGGAGCTGTTTTTT
j_gene: TRBJ2-2
len: 19
d_gene: TRBD2
v_gene: TRBV5-1
abundance: -